The entry that follows covers one T cell receptor (beta chain) sequence. Its antigen remains undetermined. Per-base qualities were not stored, and no clone one base away is much larger. Its CDR3 holds 13 amino acids, cysteine through phenylalanine. Only CDR3 DNA remains: 39 bases, in frame from the first base. Here V drops 11 bases and J drops 5 bases, and the junction holds 9 bases not matched to any gene. The germline V gene (reference sequence) yields WNHNN for CDR1 and SYGVQD for CDR2. In total, 600 or so healthy bone marrow donors made up the cohort. At the time of sampling, all cohort members were nominally healthy, though unrecorded immune exposures were likely present. The donor was CMV seropositive and was included in the group of 270 or so seropositive cohort members. A peripheral blood sample was provided by each donor, and peripheral blood mononuclear cells were used for TCR beta sequencing. Genomic DNA was extracted from the blood cell samples with the Qiagen DNeasy Blood Extraction Kit.

Library preparation used the immunoSEQ multiplex PCR assay. A mixture of 60 forward primers for TCR Vbeta segments and 13 reverse primers for TCR Jbeta segments was used in the multiplex PCR. The CDR3 region of rearranged TCR beta genes was amplified from genomic DNA with a multiplex PCR assay. On the Illumina HiSeq System, the amplified TCR beta libraries were sequenced as 87-base-pair reads. Turning to the authors' computational methods: Across the 670 or so repertoires, a later analysis counted some 80 million unique TCR beta chains, 9 million to 14 million of which were shared by at least two donors. To remove PCR and sequencing errors, raw reads were error-corrected and collapsed into unique sequences using a nearest-neighbor algorithm that merged closely related sequences. To assign V, D and J gene segments, CDR3 sequences were aligned to IMGT reference sequences. For a sequence to be retained, a match of at least six nucleotides was required to both a V gene segment and a J gene segment. A rearrangement was called productive if the CDR3 had no stop codons and remained in frame with V and J, and every other rearrangement was called non-productive. Following IMGT convention, CDR3 was defined as the stretch from the second conserved V-encoded cysteine to the conserved J-encoded phenylalanine. Sequences without an unambiguous match to a single V gene segment were excluded from the earlier analysis of several hundred of the donors. An earlier analysis of fewer than 650 of the donors classified V segments as functional when productive rearrangements were above 56.7% and as segregating when the standard deviation between donors was above 5%. A statistical classification framework was built for diagnosing cytomegalovirus status from the catalog of TCR beta chain sequences. V and J gene assignment, in a later analysis, came from comparing TCR nucleotide sequences with IMGT/GENE-DB human TR gene sequences. Using the TCRdist pipeline, a later analysis assigned CDR3 sequences along with most-parsimonious VDJ recombination scenarios. In a later analysis, each TCR beta chain was defined by its CDR3 amino acid sequence together with its V-gene family, and reads lacking a unique V-gene family were excluded. In a later analysis, 500 to 650 highly shared, low-generation-probability nucleotide sequences were removed to address suspected cross-contamination and a sequencing artifact. A later analysis calculated a clonal expansion index for each public chain from normalized within-repertoire ranks of inferred template counts. In a later analysis, generation probabilities were computed using a VDJ recombination model fitted to out-of-frame rearrangements, and the results were checked against IGoR. In a later analysis, TCR-TCR, TCR-HLA and TCR-CMV co-occurrence was scored with hypergeometric tests, and a repertoire-size bias correction was applied to TCR pairs. In a later analysis, false discovery rates were estimated by permuting HLA or CMV assignments 20 times. In a later analysis, co-occurring TCRs were grouped using DBSCAN, and TCRdist sequence similarity was added for clustering within HLA-allele-positive subsets. For co-occurrence clustering, repertoires with fewer than 30,000 or more than 120,000 public chains were excluded, along with four to six repertoires with anomalous nucleotide sharing. TCRdb retrieved this table from immuneACCESS and kept in-frame rearrangements only. Not all clones are present; in checked studies, unresolved V genes account for under half, and no reason is known for the remainder. The V and J calls and the clone size are those of that table, but D and trimming were determined from the DNA. In all, the sample holds 170,000 or so clones, and over 65% of those were seen once. The ten most abundant clones make up approximately 1.5% of the sample.

The entry originates in a study of cytomegalovirus exposure and HLA in healthy donors (dated by TCRdb to 2016 to 2017). About the study as a whole: An earlier analysis of 550 to 700 of the donors reported approximately 270 Gb of sequence data and some 120 million unique TCR beta sequences from approximately 180 million T cells. Approximately 300 gigabases of sequencing data and 70 million to 100 million unique TCR sequences made up an early release that covered several hundred HLA-typed donors. The genetic ancestry cluster associated with self-reported Caucasian donors included over 65% of the approximately 410 genotyped donors. The study aimed to test whether cataloging public T cell receptors could reveal signatures of past pathogen exposure. The T cell repertoires of under 700 subjects were profiled by immunosequencing and related to cytomegalovirus serostatus. Along with the roughly 670-subject first cohort, a separate validation cohort of over a hundred different subjects was used. To predict cytomegalovirus infection status, the study combined high-throughput TCR immunosequencing, statistical association of individual TCRs with disease status, and machine learning. A later analysis re-analyzed previously published TCR beta repertoires from roughly 630 donors and added high-resolution HLA genotyping to study TCR occurrence patterns. Rather than using new phenotypic data, the later analysis identified candidate immune exposures from TCR beta sequences and from how often those sequences occurred across donors. An earlier analysis of some 500 of the donors used high-throughput TCR beta sequencing to judge whether each TCR beta V gene segment behaved as functional or pseudogenic. Donor age, sex, ethnicity and CMV serostatus were compiled together with the repertoire data. A later genetic analysis used genome-wide SNP genotypes for about 55% of the 666 donors, treating that subset as a discovery cohort. Every discovery cohort repertoire had been produced on one sequencing platform. Both class I and class II loci were covered by HLA typing, at four-digit resolution. Typing coverage varied by locus: roughly 629-640 donors for A, B, C, DRB1 and DQB1; roughly 500 for DQA1; about 570 for DPA1; 450 to 480 for DPB1. Roughly five DR-DQ haplotypes were handled as single units for association and clustering, since linkage in the cohort was strong. Across 398 genotyped donors of the cohort, an average of approximately 240,000 unique TCR beta nucleotide sequences per donor were sequenced, and roughly a sixth of those sequences were non-productive.

Results and caveats for the whole study, not just this receptor: Only TCR beta chains were sequenced in this cohort, and the absence of alpha or paired-chain data limited detectable features. Most TCR sequences were seen in very few donors, while some public TCRs were found in many individuals. A later analysis found that most CMV-associated TCR beta chains appeared HLA-restricted, with HLA associations seemingly driven largely by CMV exposure. It was suggested by the authors that the approach could potentially be generalized to other disease states and immunological phenotypes. A group of highly shared sequence variants was considered likely to be a technical artifact of the sequencing pipeline. About 15 rarely observed V segments, including chromosome 9 orphons, were excluded from the earlier analysis of several hundred of the donors because counts were too low. A later analysis found that HLA-associated TCR beta chains were more clonally expanded and had lower generation probabilities than equally common non-associated chains. Strong co-occurrence of HLA alleles, especially DR and DQ, made assigning TCR associations to individual alleles difficult. In a later genetic analysis, fewer N-insertions in productive TCRs were reported among donors in an Asian-associated ancestry cluster than the approximately 670-donor mean. An earlier analysis of approximately 600 of the donors showed that most TCR beta V segments appeared in productive rearrangements either about 87% or about 30% of the time, which broadly matched IMGT annotations. According to a later analysis, TCR association rates differed among HLA loci, with DRB1 alleles showing the most associated TCRs and HLA-C alleles showing the fewest. Linkage disequilibrium might explain the correlated functional status among segregating V segments, but an unknown experimental factor could not be ruled out. A few of the identified cytomegalovirus-associated TCR beta chains were confirmed in vitro to be specific for cytomegalovirus antigens. The presence/absence analyses assumed that sequencing depth was roughly uniform across donors, and that assumption may not be true. The classifier was reported to diagnose cytomegalovirus status with high specificity and sensitivity in both the original cohort and the validation cohort. Some IMGT-functional V segments, including TRBV6-2 and TRBV6-3, could not be told apart with the 87-base-pair reads, so those segments were excluded. According to a later analysis, parvovirus B19, influenza, CMV and Epstein-Barr virus appeared linked to several top co-occurrence clusters. A later genetic analysis associated a missense DCLRE1C variant with V-gene and J-gene trimming of TCR beta chains, and an independent cohort replicated the association. Specific HLA alleles were associated with 15,000 to 20,000 TCR beta sequences at a false discovery rate of 0.05 in a later analysis. A further reported finding was that TCR beta sequences accurately predicted the HLA-A and HLA-B alleles for most subjects in the first cohort. Because HLA typing was missing for some donors at each locus, association tests included only the typed subset. The study gave a list of some 150 TCR beta chains associated with cytomegalovirus. The only immune exposure information available for the cohort was CMV serostatus.

Here the chain combines TRBV10-1 and TRBJ2-1; 7 bases in the junction line up with TRBD2. The TCR originated in a woman aged 30 to 39 in good health and CMV-seropositive. Sequenced: PBMCs. The DNA sequence is given as TGCGCCCCTACTAGCGACAGCAACAATGAGCAGTTCTTC. It codes for CAPTSDSNNEQFF.